This is a list of T cell receptor beta chains from one sample in a study of cytomegalovirus exposure and HLA in healthy donors. Generated by immunoSEQ multiplex PCR, the TCRdb table keeps only in-frame clones and is missing some. The profile covers around 200,000 clones, with around 80% appearing a single time and around 0.2% taken by the ten largest. Sequences were obtained from PBMCs. These receptors all stem from a girl aged 2 to 10 in good health and CMV-seronegative. The CDR3 runs from the conserved cysteine through the conserved F or W. The D gene is left open where the match is weak. Size tells how often a clone was seen (once, few, many) or the class of an expanded clone, and some rows leave it out.

j_call d_call v_call clone_size cdr3_aa cdr3_nt
TRBJ2-7 . TRBV7-8 once CASSLVGSGYEQYF TGTGCCAGCAGCTTAGTGGGATCGGGGTACGAGCAGTACTTC
TRBJ1-4 TRBD1 TRBV6-5 . CASSYSGQGAWEKLFF TGTGCCAGCAGTTACTCGGGACAGGGGGCCTGGGAAAAACTGTTTTTT
TRBJ1-1 TRBD1 TRBV5-8 . CVTKEQGTIGTEAFF TGTGTCACAAAAGAACAGGGGACGATCGGCACTGAAGCTTTCTTT
TRBJ2-6 . TRBV7-9 . CASSLTGSYSGANVLTF TGTGCCAGCAGCTTAACAGGGAGTTATTCTGGGGCCAACGTCCTGACTTTC
TRBJ1-2 . TRBV30 . CAWRARGWFSIGYTF TGTGCCTGGAGGGCCAGAGGCTGGTTCTCGATTGGCTACACCTTC
TRBJ2-1 . TRBV14 . CASSQDFRLAWRNEQFF TGTGCCAGCAGCCAAGATTTTCGGCTAGCGTGGAGGAATGAGCAGTTCTTC
TRBJ1-5 . TRBV19 . CATSLGNQPQHF TGTGCCACCTCACTTGGCAATCAGCCCCAGCATTTT
TRBJ1-4 TRBD1 TRBV19 . CASTETGGFIWEKLFF TGTGCCAGTACGGAGACAGGGGGTTTTATTTGGGAAAAACTGTTTTTT
TRBJ1-6 TRBD1 TRBV9 . CASSSRPGQGAAYNSPLHF TGTGCCAGCAGCTCGCGACCGGGACAGGGAGCAGCCTATAATTCACCCCTCCACTTT
TRBJ2-6 . TRBV4-2 . CASSPSHYPGANVLTF TGTGCCAGCAGCCCCTCCCACTACCCTGGGGCCAACGTCCTGACTTTC
TRBJ2-1 . TRBV5-6 . CASSPGLTYNEQFF TGTGCCAGCAGCCCGGGACTGACCTACAATGAGCAGTTCTTC
TRBJ1-1 . TRBV5-1 . CASSLARGNTEAFF TGCGCCAGCAGCTTGGCTCGGGGTAACACTGAAGCTTTCTTT
TRBJ1-5 . TRBV6-1 . CASSEGVTEQPQHF TGTGCCAGCAGTGAAGGAGTTACTGAGCAGCCCCAGCATTTT